This passage covers 10 T cell receptor beta chains from one sample sequenced in a study of identical twins. MiXCR, applied by TCRdb to the 5' RACE reads, yields one record per CDR3 protein. The sample holds 700,000 to 950,000 distinct CDR3 sequences, 9% to 15% seen once. Another study also made use of these data, one on yellow fever vaccine responses in identical twins.

The sample comprised PBMCs. The receptors here all came from a woman younger than 30 in good health.

The chain combines TRBV5-1 with TRBJ2-2, with D unclear. Germline V CDR1 and CDR2: SGHRS, YFSETQ. Trimming took off 0 bases at V and 5 bases at J, with 14 bases between the two ends. This CDR3 is 16 amino acids long. CDR3 nucleotides: TGCGCCAGCAGCTTGGAGTTGGCTGTTGTAACCGGGGAGCTGTTTTTT. Amino acid sequence: CASSLELAVVTGELFF.

This clonotype came up a few times. The chain is built from TRBV27 and TRBJ2-1; TRBD2 matches at 9 bases. The CDR3 consists of 16 residues. Per the germline V gene, CDR1 is MNHEY and CDR2 is SMNVEV (reference sequence). Trimming took 0 bases from V and 7 from J; bases not matched to a gene: 7. CDR3 bases: TGTGCCAGCAGTTTATCGCCTAGCGGGGCGGGGAATGAGCAGTTCTTC. As protein: CASSLSPSGAGNEQFF.

Worth noting for this clonotype: The junction differs from germline at one of its ends, possibly a read error. This chain links TRBV20-1 with TRBJ1-6; D unclear. Per germline, CDR1 DFQATT and CDR2 SNEGSKA (reference sequence). CDR3 length: 15 residues. CDR3 sequence (DNA): TGCAGTGCTAGAGGATCGGAATCCTTTAATTCACCCCTCCACTTT. Protein product: CSARGSESFNSPLHF.

This clonotype was counted at least ten times. This sequence joins TRBV6-6 and TRBJ1-1; D ambiguous. V lost 6 bases, J lost 4 bases, and 9 bases lay in between. The CDR3 loop spans 12 amino acids. Looked up from germline, CDR1 is MNHNY and CDR2 is SVGAGI (reference sequence). The CDR3 protein is CASRTLGTEAFF. The CDR3 nucleotides are TGTGCCAGCAGGACTTTGGGCACTGAAGCTTTCTTT.

This clonotype was detected a few times. The gene calls are TRBV4-1 and TRBJ2-7; D perhaps matches TRBD1 (6 bases). The V end lost 4 bases, the J end lost 3 bases, and 22 bases lay between the germline ends. This CDR3 spans 17 amino acids. Germline V lookup: CDR1 MGHRA, CDR2 YSYEKL. CDR3 sequence reads: CASSRILPRDTDYEQYF. DNA of the CDR3: TGCGCCAGCAGCCGAATCCTACCCCGGGACACGGACTACGAGCAGTACTTC.

The sample holds many counts of this clonotype. The chain joins TRBV3-1 to TRBJ1-1, with no clear D. The CDR3 spans 14 residues. V was shortened by 2 bases and J by 2 bases, with 9 bases between the two germline ends. Per the germline V gene, CDR1 is LGHDT and CDR2 is YNNKEL (reference sequence). The CDR3 loop is CASSQRAGNTEAFF. CDR3 bases: TGTGCCAGCAGCCAAAGGGCAGGCAACACTGAAGCTTTCTTT.

J is TRBJ2-7 and V is TRBV5-6; TRBD1 matches at 7 bases. Losses at the gene ends were 6 bases for V and 1 base for J; bases not matched to a gene: 7. Looked up from germline, CDR1 is SGHDT and CDR2 is YYEEEE. The CDR3 contains 14 residues. The CDR3 nucleotides read TGTGCCAGCACCAGGACAGGAACATCCTACGAGCAGTACTTC. Its protein product is CASTRTGTSYEQYF.

The sample holds a few counts of this clonotype. This chain joins TRBV6-1 and TRBJ2-3; TRBD1 matches 7 bases. CDR1 is MNHNS and CDR2 is SASEGT in the germline V gene. The CDR3 spans 15 residues. J was trimmed by 0 bases and V by 2 bases; bases with no gene match: 2. The CDR3 DNA follows: TGTGCCAGCAGTGAATGGGACAGCAGCACAGATACGCAGTATTTT. Protein sequence: CASSEWDSSTDTQYF.

This clonotype came up a few times. This sequence joins TRBV6-5 and TRBJ2-7; 9 nucleotides align to TRBD1. V lost 2 bases and J lost 7; bases outside the gene matches: 6. CDR3 length equals 14 residues. CDR1 MNHEY and CDR2 SVGAGI come from the germline V gene. The chain's CDR3 is CASSYGGTGMEQYF. The CDR3 DNA reads as TGTGCCAGCAGTTACGGGGGGACAGGGATGGAGCAGTACTTC.

This clonotype came up many times. J is TRBJ1-1 and V is TRBV12-3 or TRBV12-4; D uncertain. This CDR3 is 13 amino acids long. V shed 3 bases and J shed 5 bases, with 10 bases lying between them. The CDR3 spells CASSFEERTEAFF. Here the CDR3 DNA reads TGTGCCAGCAGTTTCGAGGAGAGAACTGAAGCTTTCTTT.